One TCR beta chain is described in this entry. Other DNA sequences from this sample encode an identical CDR3 as well. The ends were cut back, 2 bases at V and 2 bases at J, with 12 bases in the middle. The CDR3 has 15 amino acids. Germline V gene sequence: CDR1 KGHSH, CDR2 LQKENI. The data derive from a study of shared clonotypes between healthy human individuals. Generated by immunoSEQ multiplex PCR, the TCRdb table keeps only in-frame clones and is missing some. Among 2,100,000 or so clones, 95% were seen once, and the ten largest hold around 0.13%. The rearrangement joins TRBV18 to TRBJ2-5; no clear D gene. The specimen sequenced was naive CD4+ T cells sorted from blood. This sample's subset: CD45RA+ positively selected. The clonotype comes from a man between 18 and 29 years old in good health. Here the CDR3 DNA reads TGTGCCAGCTCACCATATACGGGCGATCAAGAGACCCAGTACTTC. This sequence encodes CASSPYTGDQETQYF.